This TCR beta chain stems from a study of sequential checkpoint blockade in melanoma. Study as a whole: TCRβ was sequenced from DNA of approximately 91 pretreatment tumors. Fewer than 25 patients had tumor biopsies before treatment and at week 13.

The data were produced by immunoSEQ multiplex PCR, yet TCRdb's version contains in-frame clones alone and is incomplete. The sample shows about 6,700 clones, 20% to 30% of them seen only once. Sample treatment: randomized to nivolumab then ipilimumab (arm A) or the reverse (arm B). No patient had prior DNA-damaging chemotherapy. Germline assignment: CDR1 LNHDA and CDR2 SQIVND (reference sequence). The CDR3 is made up of 14 amino acids. V lost 6 bases and J 6 bases, leaving 15 bases between the germline ends. The source is a human donor with melanoma. Specimen: tumor tissue (inferred from file names), collected from a patient given nivolumab and ipilimumab in sequence. The gene calls are TRBV19 and TRBJ1-5; a possible D gene is TRBD1 (5 bases). DNA of the CDR3: TGTGCCAGTAGGCACCGGGACTTATTTCAGCCCCAGCATTTT. The encoded protein is CASRHRDLFQPQHF.